This T cell receptor beta chain originates from a study of PD-1 blockade in classical Hodgkin lymphoma (dated by TCRdb to about 2020). Regarding the study in general: Nivolumab dosing was 3 mg/kg intravenously every 2 weeks, continuing until either disease progression or unacceptable toxicity. The study used CyTOF and TCR beta sequencing to define a peripheral blood immune signature of response to PD-1 blockade in classical Hodgkin lymphoma.

General conclusions and limits of the study: Among trial patients, those achieving complete response had baseline diversity similar to that of newly diagnosed patients, while diversity was significantly lower in partial responders and progressors. Patients starting nivolumab less than 1 year after ASCT had lower diversity and were excluded from later analyses to avoid confounding by immune reconstitution. Only a single clinical trial cohort was studied, and what caused the repertoire differences, possibly disease activity or prior therapy, remained undefined. Baseline TCR diversity was reported to be lower in newly diagnosed patients than in healthy donors, and even lower in relapsed/refractory patients. By C4D1, a significant rise was seen in CD4+ TCR diversity but not in CD8+ TCR diversity (p=0.0027 vs p=0.16), and the rise was most apparent among complete responders (p=0.02).

Of note for this clone: The clone's antigen remains unknown. The record has no base qualities; no much larger clone is one base away.

The V and J ends are trimmed by 4 bases and 0 bases, leaving 13 bases between them. Reading from cysteine to phenylalanine, the CDR3 counts 15 amino acids. Here the CDR3 DNA is all that survives: 45 bases in frame from base 1. The CDR1 and CDR2 encoded by the germline V gene are LGHNA and YNFKEQ. Genomic DNA was isolated using the Qiagen DNeasy kit from unsorted PBMCs as well as from negatively selected CD4+ and CD8+ fractions. TCR beta CDR3 regions were amplified by immunoSEQ multiplex PCR using primers annealing to V and J segments. A synthetic immune receptor repertoire was used to minimize amplification bias, and remaining bias was computationally removed after sequencing. In the paper's pipeline: Repertoire diversity was quantified as the Shannon entropy index using custom Python scripts. Unsorted, CD4+ and CD8+ repertoires were examined separately, except in combined analyses, for which CD4+ and CD8+ sequences were merged in silico. A clone was considered expanded if an increase in frequency of at least 2-fold after treatment relative to C1D1 was found, and a pseudocount of 0.5 was applied to clones undetected at baseline. Clones with 0 or 1 copy at C1D1 were classified as singleton clones, and clones with 2 or more copies were classified as non-singleton clones. By matching protein sequences in sorted samples from the same patient, clones expanded in unsorted samples were annotated as CD4+, CD8+ or unknown. Wilcoxon tests were applied to paired samples to test diversity changes from C1D1 to C4D1. In its TCRdb copy, this immuneACCESS table keeps in-frame sequences only and misses some clones. Where compared with another copy, unresolved V genes explain less than half of these, and the others have no known cause. V and J calls and clone size are those listed in that table; D and trimming were worked out from the DNA. The sample contains about 22,000 clones, 80% of them found a single time. Of the sample, approximately 18% falls within the top ten clones.

The sample's time point label, decoded: cycle 2 day 1 (C2D1) of nivolumab. Relapse after autologous stem cell transplantation had occurred in all trial patients, and cohorts A, B and C were distinguished by prior brentuximab vedotin exposure. The trial cohort included 55 to 60 patients with relapsed/refractory classical Hodgkin lymphoma, and each patient had a best overall response of complete response, partial response or progressive disease. In the multi-cohort phase II CheckMate 205 trial, trial patients received single-agent nivolumab. An independent review committee assessed best overall response by applying the 2007 International Working Group response criteria. Trial PBMCs were obtained immediately prior to nivolumab initiation (C1D1) and on therapy at cycle 2 day 1 and cycle 4 day 1. After peripheral blood was drawn into 8 mL Vacutainer Cell Preparation Tubes, PBMCs were isolated by centrifugation and then cryopreserved.

The sequence was obtained from a human donor with classical Hodgkin lymphoma. The chain uses TRBV4-2 and TRBJ2-7; the D gene assignment is ambiguous. The sample consisted of peripheral blood mononuclear cells (PBMCs), taken before the second cycle of nivolumab. The nucleotide sequence reads as follows: TGTGCCAGCAGCCGGCAGTATCTTGGCTCCTACGAGCAGTACTTC. This is translated as CASSRQYLGSYEQYF.